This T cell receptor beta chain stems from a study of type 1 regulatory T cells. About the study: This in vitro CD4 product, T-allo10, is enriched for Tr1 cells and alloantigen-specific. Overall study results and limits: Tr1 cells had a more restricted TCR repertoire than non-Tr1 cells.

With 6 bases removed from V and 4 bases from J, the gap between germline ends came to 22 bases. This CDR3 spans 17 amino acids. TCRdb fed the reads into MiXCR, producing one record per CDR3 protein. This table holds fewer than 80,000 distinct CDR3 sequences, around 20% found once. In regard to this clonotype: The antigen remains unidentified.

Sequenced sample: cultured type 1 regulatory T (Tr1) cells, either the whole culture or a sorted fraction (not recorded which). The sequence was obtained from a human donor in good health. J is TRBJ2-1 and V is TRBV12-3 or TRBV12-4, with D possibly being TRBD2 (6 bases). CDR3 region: CASSLRLGTPGYNEQFF. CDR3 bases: TGTGCCAGCAGCTTGCGACTCGGGACTCCGGGTTACAATGAGCAGTTCTTC.